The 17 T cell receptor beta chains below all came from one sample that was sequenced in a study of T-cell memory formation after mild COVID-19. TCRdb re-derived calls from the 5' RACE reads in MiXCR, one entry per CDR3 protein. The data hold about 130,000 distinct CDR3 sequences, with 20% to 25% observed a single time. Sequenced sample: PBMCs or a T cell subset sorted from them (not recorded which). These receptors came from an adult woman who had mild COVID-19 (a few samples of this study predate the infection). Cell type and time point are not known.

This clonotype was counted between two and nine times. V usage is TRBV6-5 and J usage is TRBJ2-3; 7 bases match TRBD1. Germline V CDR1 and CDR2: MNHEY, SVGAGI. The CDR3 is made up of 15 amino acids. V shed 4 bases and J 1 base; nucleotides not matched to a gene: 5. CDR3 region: CASSSSGQGTDTQYF. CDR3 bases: TGTGCCAGCAGTTCCAGCGGACAGGGCACAGATACGCAGTATTTT.

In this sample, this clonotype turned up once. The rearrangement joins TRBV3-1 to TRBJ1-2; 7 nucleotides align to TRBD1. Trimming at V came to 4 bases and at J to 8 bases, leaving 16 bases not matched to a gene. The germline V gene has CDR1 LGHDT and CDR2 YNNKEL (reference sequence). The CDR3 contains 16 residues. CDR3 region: CASSPGQDGYREGYTF. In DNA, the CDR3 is TGTGCCAGCAGCCCCGGACAGGATGGGTATAGAGAGGGCTACACCTTC.

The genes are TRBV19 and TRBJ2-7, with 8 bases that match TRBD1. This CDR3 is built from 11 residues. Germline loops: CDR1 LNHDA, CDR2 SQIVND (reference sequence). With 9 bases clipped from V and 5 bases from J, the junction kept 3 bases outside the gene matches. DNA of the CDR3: TGTGCCAGCAGGACAGGGAACGAGCAGTACTTC. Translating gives CASRTGNEQYF.

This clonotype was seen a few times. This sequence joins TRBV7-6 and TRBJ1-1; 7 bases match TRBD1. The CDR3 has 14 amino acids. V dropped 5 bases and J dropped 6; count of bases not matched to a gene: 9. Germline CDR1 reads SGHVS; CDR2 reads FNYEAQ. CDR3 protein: CASSPSRQGAEAFF. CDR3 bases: TGTGCCAGCAGCCCAAGCCGCCAGGGGGCTGAAGCTTTCTTT.

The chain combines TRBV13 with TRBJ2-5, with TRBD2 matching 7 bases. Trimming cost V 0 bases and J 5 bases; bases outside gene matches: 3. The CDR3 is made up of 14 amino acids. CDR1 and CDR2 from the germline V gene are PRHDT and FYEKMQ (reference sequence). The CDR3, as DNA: TGTGCCAGCAGCTTAGGCCTACTAGCGGAGACCCAGTACTTC. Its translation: CASSLGLLAETQYF. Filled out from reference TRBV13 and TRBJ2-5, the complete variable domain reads AAGVIQSPRHLIKEKRETATLKCYPIPRHDTVYWYQQGPGQDPQFLISFYEKMQSDKGSIPDRFSAQQFSDYHSELNMSSLELGDSALYFCASSLGLLAETQYFGPGTRLLVL.

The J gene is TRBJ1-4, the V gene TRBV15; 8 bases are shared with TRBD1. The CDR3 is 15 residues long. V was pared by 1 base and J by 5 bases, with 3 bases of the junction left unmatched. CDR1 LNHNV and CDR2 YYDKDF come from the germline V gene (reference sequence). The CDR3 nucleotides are TGTGCCACCAGCAGAGGTGCAGGGGGCAATGAAAAACTGTTTTTT. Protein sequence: CATSRGAGGNEKLFF.

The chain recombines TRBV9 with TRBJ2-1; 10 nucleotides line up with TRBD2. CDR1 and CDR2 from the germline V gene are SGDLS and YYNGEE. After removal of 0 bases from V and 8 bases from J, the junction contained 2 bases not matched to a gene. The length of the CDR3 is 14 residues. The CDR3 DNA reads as TGTGCCAGCAGCGTAGCCGGGACTAGCGATGAGCAGTTCTTC. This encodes CASSVAGTSDEQFF.

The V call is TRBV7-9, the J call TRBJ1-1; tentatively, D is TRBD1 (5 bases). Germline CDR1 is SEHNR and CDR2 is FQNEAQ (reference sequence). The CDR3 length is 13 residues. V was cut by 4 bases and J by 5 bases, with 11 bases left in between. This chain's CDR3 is CASSYTGATEAFF. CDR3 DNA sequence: TGTGCCAGCAGCTACACCGGGGCGACTGAAGCTTTCTTT.

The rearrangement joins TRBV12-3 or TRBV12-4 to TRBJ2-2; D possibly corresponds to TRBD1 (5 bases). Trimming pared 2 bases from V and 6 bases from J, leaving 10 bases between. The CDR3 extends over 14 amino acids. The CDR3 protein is CASSLSPGSGELFF. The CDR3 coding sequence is TGTGCCAGCAGTTTATCCCCAGGGTCCGGGGAGCTGTTTTTT.

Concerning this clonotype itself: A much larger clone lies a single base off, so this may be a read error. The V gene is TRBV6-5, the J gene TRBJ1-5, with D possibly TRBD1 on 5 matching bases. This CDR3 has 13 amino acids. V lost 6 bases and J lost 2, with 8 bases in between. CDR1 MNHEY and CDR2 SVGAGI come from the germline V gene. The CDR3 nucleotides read TGTGCCAGCAGCATACAGGGCAATCAGCCCCAGCATTTT. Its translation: CASSIQGNQPQHF.

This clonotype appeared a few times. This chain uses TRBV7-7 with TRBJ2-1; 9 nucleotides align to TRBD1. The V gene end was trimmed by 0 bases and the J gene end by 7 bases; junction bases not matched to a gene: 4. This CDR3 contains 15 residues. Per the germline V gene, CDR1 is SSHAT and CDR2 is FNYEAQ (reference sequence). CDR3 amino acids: CASSLATGGWNEQFF. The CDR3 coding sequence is TGTGCCAGCAGCTTAGCCACAGGGGGCTGGAATGAGCAGTTCTTC.

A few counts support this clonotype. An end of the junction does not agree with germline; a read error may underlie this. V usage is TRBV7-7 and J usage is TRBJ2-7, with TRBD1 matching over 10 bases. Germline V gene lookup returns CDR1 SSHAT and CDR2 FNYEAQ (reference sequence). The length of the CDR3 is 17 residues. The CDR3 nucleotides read TGTGCTAGCAGCTTTCTGGCGACAGACAGGGGGCTGAACGAGCAGTACTTC. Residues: CASSFLATDRGLNEQYF. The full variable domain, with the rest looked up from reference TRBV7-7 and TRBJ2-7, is GAGVSQSPRYKVTKRGQDVTLRCDPISSHATLYWYQQALGQGPEFLTYFNYEAQPDKSGLPSDRFSAERPEGSISTLTIQRTEQRDSAMYRCASSFLATDRGLNEQYFGPGTRLTVT.

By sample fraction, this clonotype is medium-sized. CDR3 in amino acids: CASSLGAGNRELFF. For the CDR3, the DNA is TGTGCCAGCAGCTTAGGGGCAGGGAATCGGGAGCTGTTTTTT. The chain employs TRBV7-2 and TRBJ2-2; tentative D call: TRBD1 (5 bases). V lost 1 base and J 9 bases, leaving 12 bases between the germline ends. This CDR3 spans 14 amino acids. From germline, CDR1 is SGHTA and CDR2 FQGNSA.

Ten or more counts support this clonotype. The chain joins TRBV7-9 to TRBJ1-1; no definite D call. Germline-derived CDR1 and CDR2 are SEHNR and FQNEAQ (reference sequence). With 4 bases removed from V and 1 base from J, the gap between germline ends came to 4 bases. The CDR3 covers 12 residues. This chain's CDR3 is CASSSENTEAFF. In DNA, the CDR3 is TGTGCCAGCAGCTCAGAGAACACTGAAGCTTTCTTT.

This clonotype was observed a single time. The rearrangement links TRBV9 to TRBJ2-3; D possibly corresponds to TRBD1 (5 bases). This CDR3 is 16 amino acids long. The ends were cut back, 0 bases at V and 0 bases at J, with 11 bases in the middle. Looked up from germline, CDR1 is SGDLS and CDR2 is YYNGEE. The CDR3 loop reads CASSVEGDSSTDTQYF. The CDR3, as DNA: TGTGCCAGCAGCGTAGAAGGGGATAGTAGCACAGATACGCAGTATTTT.

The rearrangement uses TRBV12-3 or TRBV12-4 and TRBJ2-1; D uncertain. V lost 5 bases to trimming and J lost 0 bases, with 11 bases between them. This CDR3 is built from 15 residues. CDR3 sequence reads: CASSESSSSYNEQFF. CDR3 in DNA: TGTGCCAGCAGTGAGAGTTCGAGCTCCTACAATGAGCAGTTCTTC.

The CDR3 protein is CASSLAASSYNEQFF. CDR3 DNA sequence: TGTGCCAGCAGCCTAGCGGCAAGCTCCTACAATGAGCAGTTCTTC. J is TRBJ2-1 and V is TRBV9; TRBD2 matches at 7 bases. The germline CDR1 and CDR2 sequences are SGDLS and YYNGEE. The CDR3 length is 15 residues. The V and J ends lost 4 bases and 0 bases, in that order; junction bases with no gene match: 4.